This entry lists 32 T cell receptor beta chains sequenced from one sample in a study of blood T cell repertoires in COVID-19. This table comes from immunoSEQ multiplex PCR, and its TCRdb copy is limited to in-frame clones, with some not included. The sample lists some 200,000 clones; 84% were seen once. Sequencing used peripheral blood. These receptors originate from a woman in her 70s with COVID-19, enrolled during active disease.

J is TRBJ1-2 and V is TRBV6-5; 8 bases are shared with TRBD1. The CDR3 covers 14 residues. The V gene's germline CDR1 is MNHEY and CDR2 SVGAGI. V trimming: 6 bases; J trimming: 7 bases; junction bases outside the gene matches: 10. CDR3 coding DNA: TGTGCCAGCAGGTCGGACAGGGAAACAGGTGGCTACACCTTC. Amino acids: CASRSDRETGGYTF.

The chain combines TRBV5-5 with TRBJ2-3, with 8 bases lining up with TRBD2. Germline V gene sequence: CDR1 SGHKS, CDR2 YYEKEE (reference sequence). With 2 bases clipped from V and 3 bases from J, the junction kept 5 bases outside the gene matches. This CDR3 is built from 15 residues. CDR3 residues: CASSLLPSGTDTQYF. Written as DNA, the CDR3 is TGTGCCAGCAGCTTACTTCCTAGCGGGACAGATACGCAGTATTTT.

The rearrangement uses TRBV27 and TRBJ2-3, with TRBD2 matching over 7 bases. This CDR3 comprises 16 residues. V dropped 6 bases and J dropped 4; count of bases not matched to a gene: 13. Germline V lookup: CDR1 MNHEY, CDR2 SMNVEV (reference sequence). CDR3 loop: CASSPPREHPPDTQYF. CDR3 nucleotides: TGTGCCAGCAGCCCTCCGCGGGAGCACCCCCCAGATACGCAGTATTTT.

CDR3 coding DNA: TGCAGTGCTCGACAGAAGAATGGCTACACCTTC. Translated: CSARQKNGYTF. The chain combines TRBV20-1 with TRBJ1-2, with D possibly matching TRBD1 (5 bases). Germline V gene sequence: CDR1 DFQATT, CDR2 SNEGSKA (reference sequence). This CDR3 contains 11 residues. Between the trimmed V and J ends, which lost 5 bases and 6 bases, there was a span of 10 bases.

The V call is TRBV9, the J call TRBJ1-1; 7 bases fit TRBD1. V shed 0 bases, J shed 4 bases, and the junction held 3 bases outside the gene matches. CDR1 SGDLS and CDR2 YYNGEE come from the germline V gene. The CDR3 runs 14 residues. CDR3 sequence reads: CASSVGSGGTEAFF. For the CDR3, the DNA is TGTGCCAGCAGCGTAGGGTCAGGGGGCACTGAAGCTTTCTTT. The full variable domain, in which reference TRBV9 and TRBJ1-1 provide the parts outside the CDR3, is DSGVTQTPKHLITATGQRVTLRCSPRSGDLSVYWYQQSLDQGLQFLIQYYNGEERAKGNILERFSAQQFPDLHSELNLSSLELGDSALYFCASSVGSGGTEAFFGQGTRLTVV.

The V and J genes are TRBV6-1 and TRBJ1-3; 10 bases map to TRBD1. This CDR3 has 16 residues. The V gene's germline CDR1 is MNHNS and CDR2 SASEGT. Trimming cost V 4 bases and J 2 bases; bases outside gene matches: 5. Here the CDR3 reads CASSVSGQGTGNTIYF. The CDR3 DNA follows: TGTGCCAGCAGTGTTTCGGGACAGGGGACTGGAAACACCATATATTTT.

The V and J genes are TRBV9 and TRBJ1-3; the match to TRBD1 covers 7 bases. There are 14 residues in the CDR3. The germline CDR1 and CDR2 sequences are SGDLS and YYNGEE. Trimming cost V 4 bases and J 4 bases; bases outside gene matches: 5. As DNA, the CDR3 is TGTGCCAGCAGCCCGTGGGACAGCGGAAACACCATATATTTT. This sequence encodes CASSPWDSGNTIYF.

This clone was found once. This sequence joins TRBV5-5 and TRBJ2-5, with D possibly matching TRBD2 (6 bases). Deletions cut 5 bases from V and 2 bases from J, with 13 bases between. CDR1 is SGHKS, CDR2 YYEKEE, per germline (reference sequence). This CDR3 is 14 amino acids long. CDR3 coding DNA: TGTGCCAGCAGTTCCGGAGGGCTGCAAGAGACCCAGTACTTC. Its translation is CASSSGGLQETQYF.

The V and J genes are TRBV19 and TRBJ1-2; the D is unclear. Germline V gives CDR1 LNHDA, CDR2 SQIVND (reference sequence). V was pared by 0 bases and J by 1 base, with 9 bases between. The CDR3 totals 15 residues. As DNA, the CDR3 is TGTGCCAGTAGTATAGAAGACACGATTAACTATGGCTACACCTTC. Amino acids: CASSIEDTINYGYTF.

The rearrangement joins TRBV15 to TRBJ2-5; TRBD2 might be the D (6 bases). Per the germline V gene, CDR1 is LNHNV and CDR2 is YYDKDF (reference sequence). V was pared by 0 bases and J by 3 bases, with 8 bases between. CDR3 length: 14 residues. Here the CDR3 DNA reads TGTGCCACCAGCAGAGACTCGGGGGAAGAGACCCAGTACTTC. This codes for CATSRDSGEETQYF.

CDR3 coding DNA: TGTTCCACCAAGGACAGGGCTAGAAACACCATATATTTT. It encodes CSTKDRARNTIYF. This chain connects TRBV10-3 to TRBJ1-3, with TRBD1 identical over 8 bases. Germline V gene lookup returns CDR1 ENHRY and CDR2 SYGVKD. CDR3 size: 13 residues.

V is TRBV2 and J is TRBJ1-1, with D uncertain. Germline CDR1 is SNHLY and CDR2 is FYNNEI. The CDR3 spans 13 residues. V was clipped by 3 bases and J by 5 bases, with 10 bases between them. CDR3 protein: CASSEGRATEAFF. The CDR3 DNA reads TGTGCCAGCAGTGAGGGGAGGGCGACTGAAGCTTTCTTT.

CDR3 region: CASTTGGWVDTQYF. The CDR3 DNA is TGTGCCAGCACCACAGGGGGCTGGGTGGATACGCAGTATTTT. The chain joins TRBV6-5 to TRBJ2-3; 9 positions match TRBD1. The J segment lost 6 bases and the V segment lost 7 bases, leaving 8 bases of the junction unmatched. Per the germline V gene, CDR1 is MNHEY and CDR2 is SVGAGI. The CDR3 totals 14 residues.

This clone was recorded a few times. The chain employs TRBV18 and TRBJ2-1; 7 nucleotides line up with TRBD2. Trimming cost V 8 bases and J 9 bases; bases outside gene matches: 13. The CDR3 covers 14 residues. The V gene's germline CDR1 is KGHSH and CDR2 LQKENI. The CDR3 bases are TGTGCCAGCCGTCCAGGGACTACAGAGAGTGAGCAGTTCTTC. It yields the protein CASRPGTTESEQFF. The full variable domain, completed using reference TRBV18 and TRBJ2-1, is NAGVMQNPRHLVRRRGQEARLRCSPMKGHSHVYWYRQLPEEGLKFMVYLQKENIIDESGMPKERFSAEFPKEGPSILRIQQVVRGDSAAYFCASRPGTTESEQFFGPGTRLTVL.

This chain uses TRBV5-1 with TRBJ2-3; 8 bases line up with TRBD1. Losses at the gene ends were 4 bases for V and 6 bases for J; bases not matched to a gene: 4. This CDR3 contains 13 residues. CDR1 SGHRS and CDR2 YFSETQ come from the germline V gene. The CDR3 bases are TGCGCCAGCAGCGGCCGGACAGGGGATACGCAGTATTTT. Its protein is CASSGRTGDTQYF.

The V gene is TRBV6-6, the J gene TRBJ1-4; a possible D gene is TRBD1 (5 bases). This CDR3 is 15 amino acids long. Trimming cost V 2 bases and J 4 bases, with 11 bases left between them. The germline V gene encodes CDR1 MNHNY and CDR2 SVGAGI (reference sequence). CDR3 sequence (DNA): TGTGCCAGCAGTTACCTAAGACAGCTTAATGAAAAACTGTTTTTT. It translates to CASSYLRQLNEKLFF.

The chain couples TRBV29-1 to TRBJ2-7, with 9 bases lining up with TRBD1. The germline V gene encodes CDR1 SQVTM and CDR2 ANQGSEA. The length of the CDR3 is 14 residues. Trimming took 4 bases from V and 4 from J; bases not matched to a gene: 8. This CDR3 is CSVGSGQGVYEQYF. The DNA for the CDR3 is TGCAGCGTTGGGTCGGGACAGGGAGTTTACGAGCAGTACTTC.

The rearrangement uses TRBV29-1 and TRBJ2-1; the D gene is possibly TRBD1 (5 bases). The CDR3 length is 15 residues. Germline V lookup: CDR1 SQVTM, CDR2 ANQGSEA. Trimming shortened V by 4 bases and J by 7 bases, and 20 bases separated the two germline ends. The CDR3 here is CSVGTGKGFTNEQFF. The CDR3 nucleotides read TGCAGCGTTGGAACAGGAAAGGGCTTTACGAATGAGCAGTTCTTC.

This clone was seen only once. This chain connects TRBV3-1 (or the pseudogene TRBV3-2) to TRBJ2-2, with 10 bases lining up with TRBD2. Germline CDR1 reads LGHDT; CDR2 reads YNNKEL (reference sequence). There are 14 residues in the CDR3. After removal of 5 bases from V and 6 bases from J, the junction contained 3 bases not matched to a gene. The DNA of the CDR3 is TGTGCCAGCAGCTACCTAGCGGGAGCCGGGGAGCTGTTTTTT. Its translation is CASSYLAGAGELFF.

This chain uses TRBV14 with TRBJ2-1; D is possibly TRBD2 (6 bases). The germline V gene encodes CDR1 SGHDN and CDR2 FVKESK. Trimming removed 6 bases at V and 1 base at J, with 16 bases between. The CDR3 spans 16 residues. DNA for the CDR3: TGTGCCAGCAGTCGCGGGACTTTTAAATCCTACAATGAGCAGTTCTTC. It specifies CASSRGTFKSYNEQFF.

The gene calls are TRBV5-6 and TRBJ2-7; D is uncertain. Germline V gene data show CDR1 as SGHDT and CDR2 as YYEEEE. Trimming took off 0 bases at V and 3 bases at J, with 7 bases between the two ends. The CDR3 extends over 13 amino acids. CDR3 residues: CASSLGQVYEQYV. DNA for the CDR3: TGTGCCAGCAGCTTGGGGCAGGTCTACGAGCAGTACGTC.

The V gene is TRBV9, the J gene TRBJ2-6; 8 nucleotides agree with TRBD1. CDR3 length equals 17 residues. The V and J ends lost 4 bases and 0 bases, in that order; junction bases with no gene match: 6. Germline loops: CDR1 SGDLS, CDR2 YYNGEE. CDR3 loop: CASSSTGGYSGANVLTF. CDR3 bases: TGTGCCAGCAGCTCAACAGGGGGATACTCTGGGGCCAACGTCCTGACTTTC.

The chain couples TRBV24-1 to TRBJ1-5, with 9 bases aligning to TRBD1. Germline trimming cut 2 bases from V and 1 base from J; bases unmatched to any gene: 8. The CDR3 is 18 residues long. CDR1 and CDR2 (germline): KGHDR, SFDVKD. The CDR3 nucleotides are TGTGCCACCAGTGATTCCAGGCCGGGGACAGGGAGCAATCAGCCCCAGCATTTT. Translating it yields CATSDSRPGTGSNQPQHF.

Written as DNA, the CDR3 is TGTGCCAGCAGTGATTGGTTGAGTTTAGATGGCTACACCTTC. It yields the protein CASSDWLSLDGYTF. The genes are TRBV6-1 and TRBJ1-2; D is unclear. This CDR3 region has 14 residues. Trimming shortened V by 3 bases and J by 6 bases, and 14 bases separated the two germline ends. Germline values: CDR1 MNHNS, CDR2 SASEGT.

This chain uses TRBV27 with TRBJ2-3; no definite D call. Germline V lookup: CDR1 MNHEY, CDR2 SMNVEV (reference sequence). The CDR3 is made up of 10 amino acids. Trimming took off 10 bases at V and 2 bases at J, with 4 bases between the two ends. The CDR3 nucleotides are TGTGCCAACTACACAGATACGCAGTATTTT. Encoded protein: CANYTDTQYF.

The chain has TRBV15 and TRBJ2-2; D gene unclear. The length of the CDR3 is 12 residues. V was pared by 1 base and J by 6 bases, with 3 bases between. CDR1 and CDR2 (germline): LNHNV, YYDKDF (reference sequence). The CDR3: CATSRGAGELFF. For the CDR3, the DNA is TGTGCCACCAGCAGAGGAGCCGGGGAGCTGTTTTTT.

This clone was seen a handful of times. The V and J genes are TRBV5-6 and TRBJ2-7; D may be TRBD2 (6 bases). The CDR3 runs to 11 residues. Germline CDR1 is SGHDT and CDR2 is YYEEEE. The chain's CDR3 is CASSVGRDFHV. DNA for the CDR3: TGTGCCAGCAGCGTGGGCCGGGACTTCCACGTC.

V gene TRBV3-1 (or the pseudogene TRBV3-2) combines with J gene TRBJ2-3; the D gene is possibly TRBD1 (6 bases). In germline, CDR1 is LGHDT, CDR2 YNNKEL (reference sequence). The V end was cut by 6 bases, the J end by 5 bases, with 9 bases between. The CDR3 is made up of 12 amino acids. CDR3 sequence reads: CASRRGGDTQYF. In DNA form, the CDR3 reads TGTGCCAGCAGACGAGGGGGAGATACGCAGTATTTT.

V gene TRBV7-3 combines with J gene TRBJ2-3; maybe TRBD2 (5 bases). CDR1 and CDR2 (germline): SGHTA, FQGTGA. V was trimmed by 6 bases and J by 6 bases, leaving 16 bases between them. The CDR3 extends over 14 amino acids. CDR3: CASSRRGSSDTQYF. In DNA, the CDR3 is TGTGCCAGCAGTCGTCGGGGAAGCTCGGATACGCAGTATTTT.

This rearrangement joins TRBV10-3 to TRBJ2-3; TRBD2 agrees at 8 bases. Germline CDR1 reads ENHRY; CDR2 reads SYGVKD. The CDR3 loop spans 16 amino acids. The V and J ends lost 8 bases and 2 bases, in that order; junction bases with no gene match: 12. The CDR3: CAIGGGTSGVTDTQYF. As DNA, the CDR3 is TGTGCCATCGGGGGGGGAACTAGCGGAGTCACAGATACGCAGTATTTT.

This chain connects TRBV7-9 to TRBJ2-1; D is unclear. CDR1 SEHNR and CDR2 FQNEAQ come from the germline V gene (reference sequence). The CDR3 covers 15 residues. With 4 bases removed from V and 0 bases from J, the gap between germline ends came to 10 bases. The CDR3: CASSWSVSSYNEQFF. The CDR3, as DNA: TGTGCCAGCAGCTGGTCGGTGAGCTCCTACAATGAGCAGTTCTTC.

The gene calls are TRBV5-1 and TRBJ2-7; D is perhaps TRBD1 (6 bases). Trimming took 3 bases from V and 6 from J, leaving 19 bases between them. Germline V gene lookup returns CDR1 SGHRS and CDR2 YFSETQ. The CDR3 runs 15 residues. CDR3 coding DNA: TGCGCCAGCAGCTCTCAACAGGGACGAGAACGCGAGCAGTACTTC. Encoded protein: CASSSQQGREREQYF.